The clone carrying this TCR beta chain has just a few counts. What it binds is not known. This CDR3 has 14 amino acids. Germline V CDR1 and CDR2: MNHNS, SASEGT. V shed 5 bases, J shed 9 bases, and the junction held 8 bases outside the gene matches. These data originate in a study of regulatory T cells in long-lasting Graves disease. Looking at the study overall: Over-5-year antithyroid drug use with positive TSH receptor antibodies defined persistent Graves' disease in the study. Findings and limits, study-wide: Favoring TRBV28, TRBJ1-2 and TRBJ2-5 was a feature seen in persistent disease.

Libraries of TCR beta came from iRepertoire HTBI primers plus Arm-PCR of CDR3 regions. MiXCR, applied by TCRdb to the multiplex PCR reads, yields one record per CDR3 protein. The sample records roughly 470,000 distinct CDR3 sequences, 20% to 25% being singletons. Time point here: persistent/refractory GD, antithyroid drugs over 5 years with positive TRAb. With RNA extracted from PBMCs as input, the TCR library was made. The sequence was obtained from a female donor with Graves disease. The material was peripheral blood mononuclear cells (PBMCs), obtained when the disease was refractory, from a patient treated with antithyroid drugs. The chain is built from TRBV6-1 and TRBJ1-3, with TRBD1 matching over 9 bases. The CDR3 loop is CASSHGQGPGTIYF. CDR3 bases: TGTGCCAGCAGTCACGGACAGGGGCCCGGCACCATATATTTT.